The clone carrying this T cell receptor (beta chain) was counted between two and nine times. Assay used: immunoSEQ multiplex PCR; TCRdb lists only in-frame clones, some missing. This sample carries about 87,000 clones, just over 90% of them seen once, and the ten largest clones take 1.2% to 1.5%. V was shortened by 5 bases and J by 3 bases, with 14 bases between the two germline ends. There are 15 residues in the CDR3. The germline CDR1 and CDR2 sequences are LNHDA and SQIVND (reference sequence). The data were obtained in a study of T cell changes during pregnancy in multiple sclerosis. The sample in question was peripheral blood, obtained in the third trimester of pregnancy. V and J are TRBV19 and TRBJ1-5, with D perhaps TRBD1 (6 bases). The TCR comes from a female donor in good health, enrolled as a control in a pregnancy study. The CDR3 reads CASSRGTFFNQPQHF. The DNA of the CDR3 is TGTGCCAGTAGTCGAGGGACATTTTTCAATCAGCCCCAGCATTTT.